A single sample is the source of the 23 T cell receptor beta chains below, sequenced in a study of shared clonotypes between healthy human individuals. Here immunoSEQ multiplex PCR was the method, and the copy in TCRdb shows in-frame clones only, minus some. Among 2 million to 2.5 million clones listed, approximately 96% were seen once. The specimen was naive CD4+ T cells sorted from blood. Subset meaning: CD45RA+ positively selected. These receptors were obtained from a man younger than 35 in good health.

The chain links TRBV7-3 to TRBJ2-3; 7 bases agree with TRBD2. The CDR3 is made up of 16 amino acids. The germline gives CDR1 SGHTA, CDR2 FQGTGA. V gave up 5 bases and J gave up 5 bases; unmatched junction bases: 13. The CDR3 protein is CASSQIGGGGGDTQYF. The CDR3 DNA reads TGTGCCAGCAGCCAGATTGGTGGCGGGGGTGGAGATACGCAGTATTTT. Supplemented by reference TRBV7-3 and TRBJ2-3, the full variable domain reads GAGVSQTPSNKVTEKGKYVELRCDPISGHTALYWYRQSLGQGPEFLIYFQGTGAADDSGLPNDRFFAVRPEGSVSTLKIQRTERGDSAVYLCASSQIGGGGGDTQYFGPGTRLTVL.

This clone has just one count. This chain uses TRBV7-9 with TRBJ1-1, with D tentatively TRBD1 (5 bases). The germline V gene encodes CDR1 SEHNR and CDR2 FQNEAQ (reference sequence). V was clipped by 4 bases and J by 4 bases, with 10 bases between them. The CDR3 loop spans 13 amino acids. The CDR3 DNA reads as TGTGCCAGCAGCTGGGCAGGGCTCACTGAAGCTTTCTTT. This codes for CASSWAGLTEAFF. The entire variable domain, with the rest obtained from reference TRBV7-9 and TRBJ1-1, is as follows: DTGVSQNPRHKITKRGQNVTFRCDPISEHNRLYWYRQTLGQGPEFLTYFQNEAQLEKSRLLSDRFSAERPKGSFSTLEIQRTEQGDSAMYLCASSWAGLTEAFFGQGTRLTVV.

This clone appeared a single time. The V and J genes are TRBV6-1 and TRBJ1-4; D gene unclear. The V and J ends lost 0 bases and 8 bases respectively, with 10 bases between them. The CDR3 spans 14 residues. Germline assignment: CDR1 MNHNS and CDR2 SASEGT. Written as DNA, the CDR3 is TGTGCCAGCAGTGAAGCGACTATTAGGGAAAAACTGTTTTTT. Protein product: CASSEATIREKLFF.

V usage is TRBV27 and J usage is TRBJ2-7, with D hard to call. Germline values: CDR1 MNHEY, CDR2 SMNVEV (reference sequence). The CDR3 runs to 11 residues. V was trimmed by 5 bases and J by 4 bases, leaving 6 bases between them. This CDR3 is CASSNLYEQYF. The DNA of the CDR3 is TGTGCCAGCAGTAACCTTTACGAGCAGTACTTC.

The chain joins TRBV9 to TRBJ1-2; TRBD1 is a possible D gene (5 bases). Trimming removed 2 bases from V and 3 bases from J, with 11 bases in between. Looked up from germline, CDR1 is SGDLS and CDR2 is YYNGEE. This CDR3 is built from 14 residues. The CDR3 spells CASSVGRFDYGYTF. The CDR3 DNA reads TGTGCCAGCAGCGTGGGACGGTTCGACTATGGCTACACCTTC.

Only a few counts were recorded for this clone. V is TRBV2 and J is TRBJ2-2, with D unclear. The germline V and J ends were trimmed by 5 bases and 0 bases, with 10 bases remaining between them. CDR3 length: 15 amino acids. Germline V gives CDR1 SNHLY, CDR2 FYNNEI. The CDR3 reads CASSRDTPNTGELFF. The CDR3 DNA is TGTGCCAGCAGTCGAGACACTCCGAACACCGGGGAGCTGTTTTTT.

The rearrangement joins TRBV19 to TRBJ1-1; D gene unclear. This CDR3 is built from 14 residues. Germline CDR1 is LNHDA and CDR2 is SQIVND (reference sequence). Trimming stripped 8 bases from V and 7 bases from J, with 20 bases between. The CDR3: CASFNGGMDGEAFF. DNA of the CDR3: TGTGCCAGTTTTAATGGAGGTATGGACGGTGAAGCTTTCTTT.

This clone has only one observation. This chain links TRBV30 with TRBJ2-2, with TRBD2 as a possible D gene (5 bases). V was pared by 2 bases and J by 5 bases, with 12 bases between. There are 14 residues in the CDR3. Germline V gene data show CDR1 as GTSNPN and CDR2 as SVGIG (reference sequence). CDR3 sequence: CAWSLGLGTGELFF. CDR3 nucleotides: TGTGCCTGGAGTCTTGGACTTGGGACCGGGGAGCTGTTTTTT.

CDR3 protein: CASSSTGGSPLHF. CDR3 coding DNA: TGTGCCAGTAGTTCCACCGGGGGCTCACCCCTCCACTTT. The chain is built from TRBV19 and TRBJ1-6; D is possibly TRBD1 (6 bases). CDR3 length: 13 amino acids. V was pared by 5 bases and J by 10 bases, with 12 bases between. CDR1 LNHDA and CDR2 SQIVND come from the germline V gene (reference sequence).

The chain recombines TRBV30 with TRBJ2-5, with 8 bases lining up with TRBD2. This CDR3 spans 11 amino acids. Trimming cost V 8 bases and J 5 bases; bases outside gene matches: 4. The germline gives CDR1 GTSNPN, CDR2 SVGIG (reference sequence). The CDR3 spells CARGGFETQYF. In DNA form, the CDR3 reads TGTGCCCGGGGGGGCTTCGAGACCCAGTACTTC. Full variable domain (outside the CDR3, taken from reference TRBV30 and TRBJ2-5): SQTIHQWPATLVQPVGSPLSLECTVEGTSNPNLYWYRQAAGRGLQLLFYSVGIGQISSEVPQNLSASRPQDRQFILSSKKLLLSDSGFYLCARGGFETQYFGPGTRLLVL.

V usage is TRBV7-9 and J usage is TRBJ1-1, with D hard to call. The ends were cut back, 4 bases at V and 4 bases at J, with 13 bases in the middle. The CDR3 has 14 amino acids. CDR1 is SEHNR and CDR2 is FQNEAQ in the germline V gene (reference sequence). The CDR3, as DNA: TGTGCCAGCAGCTCAAAGGGCCGGGGCACTGAAGCTTTCTTT. Its protein is CASSSKGRGTEAFF.

The genes are TRBV4-1 and TRBJ2-7, with a possible D match to TRBD2 (7 bases). The V gene lost 6 bases and the J gene lost 4 bases, with 16 bases spanning the gap. The CDR3 runs 14 residues. Germline CDR1 reads MGHRA; CDR2 reads YSYEKL. The CDR3 loop reads CASRPPGGKYEQYF. The CDR3 coding sequence is TGCGCCAGCAGGCCCCCGGGGGGCAAGTACGAGCAGTACTTC.

The V and J genes are TRBV4-1 and TRBJ2-1; D not certain. Trimming cost V 1 base and J 10 bases, with 8 bases left between them. The CDR3 extends over 12 amino acids. Germline V lookup: CDR1 MGHRA, CDR2 YSYEKL. The CDR3, as DNA: TGCGCCAGCAGCCAAGTAGTTCGGGAGCAGTTCTTC. It encodes CASSQVVREQFF.

A word on this clone: Additional DNA sequences in this sample encode the identical CDR3. The rearrangement joins TRBV5-1 to TRBJ1-4; D gene unclear. CDR1 SGHRS and CDR2 YFSETQ come from the germline V gene. V was cut by 0 bases and J by 5 bases, with 8 bases left in between. CDR3 size: 14 residues. The CDR3 coding sequence is TGCGCCAGCAGCTTGGGGACGGGGAATGAAAAACTGTTTTTT. This translates into CASSLGTGNEKLFF.

Comments on this clone: Other DNA sequences within the sample encode an identical CDR3. The chain employs TRBV2 and TRBJ2-7; 10 bases fit TRBD2. The V gene's germline CDR1 is SNHLY and CDR2 FYNNEI. The V segment lost 5 bases and the J segment 0 bases; nucleotides outside the gene matches: 1. This CDR3 contains 14 residues. The CDR3 DNA sequence: TGTGCCAGCAGTAGGACTAGCGGCTCCTACGAGCAGTACTTC. Translated, it gives CASSRTSGSYEQYF.

This sequence joins TRBV5-4 and TRBJ2-5, with 10 positions matching TRBD2. With 6 bases clipped from V and 1 base from J, the junction kept 12 bases outside the gene matches. Germline CDR1 reads SGHNT; CDR2 reads YYREEE (reference sequence). The CDR3 totals 17 residues. CDR3 sequence: CASTPSIAGGPQETQYF. Written as DNA, the CDR3 is TGTGCCAGCACCCCCTCGATAGCGGGGGGCCCCCAAGAGACCCAGTACTTC.

This clone was picked up one time. The chain joins TRBV2 to TRBJ2-5, with D hard to call. Trimming took off 4 bases at V and 4 bases at J, with 10 bases between the two ends. Germline loops: CDR1 SNHLY, CDR2 FYNNEI. The CDR3 spans 13 residues. This chain's CDR3 is CASSVWSIETQYF. As DNA, the CDR3 is TGTGCCAGCAGTGTATGGTCAATAGAGACCCAGTACTTC.

V and J are TRBV10-1 and TRBJ2-3; 10 bases fit TRBD2. Germline loops: CDR1 WNHNN, CDR2 SYGVQD (reference sequence). Losses at the gene ends were 3 bases for V and 0 bases for J; bases not matched to a gene: 0. This CDR3 comprises 15 residues. The CDR3 sequence is CASSELAGSTDTQYF. The CDR3 nucleotides are TGCGCCAGCAGTGAACTAGCGGGGAGCACAGATACGCAGTATTTT.

This rearrangement joins TRBV2 to TRBJ2-1; the D is unclear. CDR1 SNHLY and CDR2 FYNNEI come from the germline V gene. The CDR3 loop spans 13 amino acids. V gave up 6 bases and J gave up 12 bases, with 18 bases separating them. The CDR3 sequence: CASRGRALSPQFF. Written as DNA, the CDR3 is TGTGCCAGCAGGGGCCGGGCCCTTAGTCCGCAGTTCTTC.

This clone appeared a single time. V and J are TRBV6-1 and TRBJ1-2, with TRBD1 as a possible D gene (6 bases). Trimming removed 5 bases from V and 4 bases from J, with 11 bases in between. There are 13 residues in the CDR3. Per germline, CDR1 MNHNS and CDR2 SASEGT. CDR3 sequence reads: CASSNTGPYGYTF. CDR3 DNA: TGTGCCAGCAGTAATACAGGGCCCTATGGCTACACCTTC.

The CDR3 coding sequence is TGTGCCAGCAGCTTACGAGAACTACTTAACTATGGCTACACCTTC. Translating it yields CASSLRELLNYGYTF. The chain links TRBV9 to TRBJ1-2; no reliable D call. Germline CDR1 reads SGDLS; CDR2 reads YYNGEE. The V gene lost 4 bases and the J gene lost 1 base, with 14 bases spanning the gap. The CDR3 is 15 residues long.

The rearrangement uses TRBV18 and TRBJ2-5; 9 bases fit TRBD1. The J segment lost 4 bases and the V segment lost 4 bases, leaving 4 bases of the junction unmatched. Germline V gene sequence: CDR1 KGHSH, CDR2 LQKENI. This CDR3 has 14 amino acids. CDR3 sequence reads: CASSLQGAGETQYF. CDR3 DNA sequence: TGTGCCAGCTCACTACAGGGGGCGGGAGAGACCCAGTACTTC.

This clone was seen once. The J gene is TRBJ1-4, the V gene TRBV5-6; D possibly corresponds to TRBD1 (5 bases). Germline values: CDR1 SGHDT, CDR2 YYEEEE. Trimming cost V 4 bases and J 5 bases, with 12 bases left between them. The CDR3 has 14 residues. CDR3 sequence (DNA): TGTGCCAGCAGCCAGGGACGGCCAAATGAAAAACTGTTTTTT. Its translation is CASSQGRPNEKLFF.